A single sample gave rise to the 17 T cell receptor beta chains below, sequenced in a study of human T cells and chemical hapten exposure (dated by TCRdb to the early 2020s). Receptor amplification or capture employed RACE. The listed sequencing device is NextSeq 500. The public reads were quality trimmed at Q25 with fastp and then assembled into clones with MiXCR by TCRdb, keeping productive beta chains. Identical CDR3 protein sequences are pooled into one entry, listed with their most common genes and DNA. The sample profile shows under 90,000 distinct CDR3 sequences; over 7% of them were found once. The ten largest account for approximately 1.5% of the sample. Interpreted using the paper, the time point label stands for: healthy volunteer bleed at 6 weeks. Total RNA was extracted from unfractionated whole blood collected in Tempus Blood RNA tubes. The specimen sequenced was whole blood. The receptor source for this set is a male donor in good health. Some clones in this sample may be carry-over from other donors' samples.

This clonotype has a handful of counts. The chain couples TRBV5-1 to TRBJ1-3; 7 bases are shared with TRBD1. The CDR3 length is 16 residues. Trimming took 4 bases from V and 4 from J; bases not matched to a gene: 11. From germline, CDR1 is SGHRS and CDR2 YFSETQ. CDR3 DNA sequence: TGCGCCAGCAGCACCGGGGAGGGGGCATCCGGAAACACCATATATTTT. Translation gives CASSTGEGASGNTIYF.

This clonotype was counted a few times. The V call is TRBV9, the J call TRBJ1-2; 7 bases are shared with TRBD1. CDR3 length: 12 residues. Germline assignment: CDR1 SGDLS and CDR2 YYNGEE. The V gene end was trimmed by 4 bases and the J gene end by 7 bases; junction bases not matched to a gene: 4. The CDR3 DNA reads TGTGCCAGCAGCAGGGACAGTATTGGCTACACCTTC. Its translation: CASSRDSIGYTF.

This clonotype was picked up many times. The genes are TRBV12-3 or TRBV12-4 and TRBJ2-4, with 8 positions matching TRBD2. J gave up 4 bases and V 2 bases, and 7 bases lay outside the gene matches. The CDR3 consists of 16 residues. The CDR3 sequence: CASSLTSGGGKNIQYF. CDR3 coding DNA: TGTGCCAGCAGTTTAACTTCAGGCGGGGGGAAAAACATTCAGTACTTC.

This chain joins TRBV7-9 and TRBJ2-6; perhaps TRBD2 as D (5 bases). The CDR3 totals 15 residues. The germline gives CDR1 SEHNR, CDR2 FQNEAQ (reference sequence). Trimming pared 5 bases from V and 4 bases from J, leaving 12 bases between. This CDR3 is CASSNRVAGANVLTF. The CDR3 DNA is TGTGCCAGCAGCAACCGGGTAGCGGGGGCCAACGTCCTGACTTTC.

This clonotype was picked up many times. V is TRBV20-1 and J is TRBJ1-2, with D possibly TRBD1 on 6 matching bases. CDR1 and CDR2 (germline): DFQATT, SNEGSKA (reference sequence). V was clipped by 5 bases and J by 4 bases, with 17 bases between them. This CDR3 is built from 14 residues. The CDR3 DNA follows: TGCAGTGCTCCCAGCGCAGGGGTCGCCTATGGCTACACCTTC. Translated: CSAPSAGVAYGYTF.

This clonotype showed up just a few times. The chain recombines TRBV29-1 with TRBJ1-1, with a tentative D call TRBD1 (6 bases). The CDR3 length is 14 residues. The V and J ends lost 7 bases and 1 base respectively, with 16 bases between them. Germline CDR1 is SQVTM and CDR2 is ANQGSEA. CDR3 bases: TGCAGCGCCTTACCAGGGGAAAGGAACACTGAAGCTTTCTTT. This gives the protein CSALPGERNTEAFF.

This clonotype was recorded many times. The genes are TRBV27 and TRBJ2-1; 8 bases line up with TRBD1. CDR1 MNHEY and CDR2 SMNVEV come from the germline V gene (reference sequence). This CDR3 has 16 amino acids. Unmatched junction bases numbered 9, after V lost 1 base and J lost 7 bases. The CDR3 region has the DNA TGTGCCAGCAGTTTATTTTGGGCAGGGGGCCTGAATGAGCAGTTCTTC. Translation: CASSLFWAGGLNEQFF.

This clonotype was picked up a small number of times. CDR3 nucleotides: TGTGCCAGCAGTTCCCAGCAGTTGCCACTCACTGAAGCTTTCTTT. This sequence encodes CASSSQQLPLTEAFF. The chain is built from TRBV12-3 or TRBV12-4 and TRBJ1-1; no reliable D call. The CDR3 extends over 15 amino acids. With 4 bases removed from V and 4 bases from J, the gap between germline ends came to 16 bases.

This clonotype was found a few times. Here the CDR3 reads CASSDASGRQETQYF. The CDR3 bases are TGTGCCAGCAGTGACGCTAGCGGGAGGCAAGAGACCCAGTACTTC. V usage is TRBV2 and J usage is TRBJ2-5, with TRBD2 identical over 11 bases. The germline V gene encodes CDR1 SNHLY and CDR2 FYNNEI. The V segment lost 3 bases and the J segment 2 bases; nucleotides outside the gene matches: 2. The CDR3 has 15 amino acids.

This clonotype was observed at least ten times. The chain carries TRBV20-1 and TRBJ2-7; possible D gene TRBD1, 6 bases. This CDR3 contains 11 residues. The germline V gene has CDR1 DFQATT and CDR2 SNEGSKA (reference sequence). The V and J ends lost 6 bases and 4 bases respectively, with 10 bases between them. The CDR3 DNA reads as TGCAGTGCCACAGGGATTTACGAGCAGTACTTC. Protein: CSATGIYEQYF.

The chain links TRBV3-1 to TRBJ2-7; no clear D gene. The CDR3 has 14 amino acids. Trimming removed 0 bases from V and 4 bases from J, with 10 bases in between. The germline CDR1 and CDR2 sequences are LGHDT and YNNKEL (reference sequence). The CDR3 DNA follows: TGTGCCAGCAGCCAAGATGTTACACCTTACGAGCAGTACTTC. It encodes CASSQDVTPYEQYF.

This clonotype was seen a handful of times. The chain links TRBV5-6 to TRBJ2-4; TRBD1 is a possible D gene (6 bases). The ends were cut back, 2 bases at V and 0 bases at J, with 12 bases in the middle. Germline V lookup: CDR1 SGHDT, CDR2 YYEEEE. The CDR3 spans 16 residues. The CDR3 reads CASSLQGGIAKNIQYF. The CDR3 DNA sequence: TGTGCCAGCAGCTTACAGGGTGGGATAGCCAAAAACATTCAGTACTTC.

The V and J genes are TRBV3-1 and TRBJ2-1; the match to TRBD1 covers 10 bases. The CDR3 consists of 14 residues. V dropped 7 bases and J dropped 7; count of bases not matched to a gene: 7. CDR1 and CDR2 (germline): LGHDT, YNNKEL (reference sequence). In nucleotides, the CDR3 is TGTGCCAGCACCTCACGGGACAGGGGTAATGAGCAGTTCTTC. Protein: CASTSRDRGNEQFF.

This clonotype was picked up a small number of times. V and J are TRBV10-3 and TRBJ2-3; TRBD1 aligns across 10 bases. This CDR3 has 16 residues. Germline V lookup: CDR1 ENHRY, CDR2 SYGVKD. V lost 4 bases to trimming and J lost 0 bases; unmatched junction nucleotides: 4. Here the CDR3 DNA reads TGTGCCATCAGTGGGGGACAGGGGCCTAGCACAGATACGCAGTATTTT. Its translation: CAISGGQGPSTDTQYF.

The CDR3 reads CASIQRGLGTDTQYF. The CDR3 DNA sequence: TGTGCCAGCATCCAACGGGGGTTGGGCACAGATACGCAGTATTTT. The gene calls are TRBV27 and TRBJ2-3; perhaps TRBD2 as D (6 bases). The V end lost 7 bases, the J end lost 1 base, and 15 bases lay between the germline ends. CDR1 and CDR2 (germline): MNHEY, SMNVEV (reference sequence). CDR3 length: 15 amino acids.

The V and J genes are TRBV11-2 and TRBJ1-1, with D possibly being TRBD1 (5 bases). This CDR3 is built from 14 residues. V dropped 8 bases and J dropped 6 bases, with 19 bases sitting between them. The germline CDR1 and CDR2 sequences are SGHAT and FQNNGV. This CDR3 is CASLPGGGNSEAFF. The DNA of the CDR3 is TGTGCCAGCTTGCCGGGGGGGGGTAATTCTGAAGCTTTCTTT.

This chain links TRBV12-3 or TRBV12-4 with TRBJ2-1; 11 bases line up with TRBD2. The CDR3 is made up of 15 amino acids. V was clipped by 6 bases and J by 6 bases; unmatched bases: 7. CDR3 sequence reads: CASSPTSGEGNEQFF. CDR3 DNA sequence: TGTGCCAGCAGCCCGACTAGCGGGGAAGGCAATGAGCAGTTCTTC.